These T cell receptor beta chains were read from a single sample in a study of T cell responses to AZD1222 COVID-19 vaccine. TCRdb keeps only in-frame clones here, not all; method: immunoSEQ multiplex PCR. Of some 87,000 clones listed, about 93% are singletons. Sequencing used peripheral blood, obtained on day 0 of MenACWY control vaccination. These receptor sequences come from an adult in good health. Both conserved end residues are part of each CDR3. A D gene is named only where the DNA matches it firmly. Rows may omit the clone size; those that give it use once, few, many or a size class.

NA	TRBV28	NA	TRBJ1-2	TGTGCCAGCAGTTTCGGGGGGAGGGTTAACTATGGCTACACCTTC	CASSFGGRVNYGYTF
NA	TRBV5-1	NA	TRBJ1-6	TGCGCCAGCAGCCGGGACGGATTTTCACCCCTCCACTTT	CASSRDGFSPLHF
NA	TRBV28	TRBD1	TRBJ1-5	TGTGCCAGCAGTACCACACAGGGGTTAATGGGCAATCAGCCCCAGCATTTT	CASSTTQGLMGNQPQHF
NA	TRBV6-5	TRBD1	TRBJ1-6	TGTGCTTCCTCGTCCGGGACAGGGGGCGATTCACCCCTCCACTTT	CASSSGTGGDSPLHF
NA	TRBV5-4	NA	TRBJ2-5	TGTGCCAGCAGTCCTCGGGAGTTGGAGACCCAGTACTTC	CASSPRELETQYF
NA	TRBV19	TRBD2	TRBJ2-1	TGTGCCAGTACCGGGGCGGGAGTTGGGAAGCAGTTCTTC	CASTGAGVGKQFF
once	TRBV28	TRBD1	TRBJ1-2	TGTGCCAGCCACAGGACAGGACCTAACTATGGCTACACCTTC	CASHRTGPNYGYTF
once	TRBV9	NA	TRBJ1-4	TGTGCCAGCAGCTCATACAGGGATGGGAATGAAAAACTGTTTTTT	CASSSYRDGNEKLFF
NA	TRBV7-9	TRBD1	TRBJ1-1	TGTGCCAGCAGCTCCCCCTCACAGGGGTTGGCGGAAGCTTTCTTT	CASSSPSQGLAEAFF
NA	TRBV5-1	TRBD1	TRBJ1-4	TGCGCCAGCAGCCTAGGACAGGGGTACGAAAAACTGTTTTTT	CASSLGQGYEKLFF
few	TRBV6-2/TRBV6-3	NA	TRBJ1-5	TGTGCCAGTAGCCGACCGCAGGGCAATCAGCCCCAGCATTTT	CASSRPQGNQPQHF
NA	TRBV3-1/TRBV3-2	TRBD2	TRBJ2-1	TGTGCCAGCAGCCAAGTTGCGGGAGGGGGCAATGAGCAGTTCTTC	CASSQVAGGGNEQFF
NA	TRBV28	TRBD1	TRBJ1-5	TGTGCCAGCAGTAACCCGGGACAGGGTCATCAGCCCCAGCATTTT	CASSNPGQGHQPQHF
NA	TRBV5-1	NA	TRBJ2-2	TGCGCCAGCAAAGGCCAAACAGGAGAAACCGGGGAGCTGTTTTTT	CASKGQTGETGELFF
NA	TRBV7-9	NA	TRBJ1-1	TGTGCCAGCGGGGCCAATGGGAACACTGAAGCTTTCTTT	CASGANGNTEAFF
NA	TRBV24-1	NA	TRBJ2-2	TGTGCCACCAGCTCGGGATCTGGGGAGCTGTTTTTT	CATSSGSGELFF
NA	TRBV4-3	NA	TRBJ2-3	TGCGCCAGCAGCCAAGAGACCGGGGTCGGCACAGATACGCAGTATTTT	CASSQETGVGTDTQYF
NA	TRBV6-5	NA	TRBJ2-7	TGTGCCAGCAGTTACGGGGTACCCTACGAGCAGTACTTC	CASSYGVPYEQYF
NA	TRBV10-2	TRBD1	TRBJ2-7	TGCGCCAGCAGGAGCCAGGGGGACTCCTACGAGCAGTACTTC	CASRSQGDSYEQYF
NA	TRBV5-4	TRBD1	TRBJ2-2	TGTGCCAGCAGCTTGGCCGGACAGGTCGGCGGGGAGCTGTTTTTT	CASSLAGQVGGELFF
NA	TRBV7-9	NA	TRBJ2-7	TGTGCCAGCAGCCCAATGGGCCGCCAGGGGTTCTACGAGCAGTACTTC	CASSPMGRQGFYEQYF
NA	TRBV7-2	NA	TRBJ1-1	TGTGCCAGCAGCCCAGCTTTCGACGGGGGTTCCACTGAAGCTTTCTTT	CASSPAFDGGSTEAFF
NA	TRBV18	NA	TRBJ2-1	TGTGCCAGCTCACCAGACAGGTACAATGAGCAGTTCTTC	CASSPDRYNEQFF
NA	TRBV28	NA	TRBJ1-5	TGTGCCAGCAGTTGGGGGAGCAATCAGCCCCAGCATTTT	CASSWGSNQPQHF
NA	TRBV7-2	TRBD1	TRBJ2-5	TGTGCCAGCAGCTTGGACAGGGCACACCAAGAGACCCAGTACTTC	CASSLDRAHQETQYF
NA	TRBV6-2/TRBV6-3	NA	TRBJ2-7	TGTGCCAGCAGTTACGAGACTGGGGCCTACGAGCAGTACTTC	CASSYETGAYEQYF
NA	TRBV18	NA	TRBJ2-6	TGTGCCGGGAACTCTGGGGCCAACGTCCTGACTTTC	CAGNSGANVLTF
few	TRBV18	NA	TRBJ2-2	TGTGCCAGCTCACCACAGGCTCTGACCGGGGAGCTGTTTTTT	CASSPQALTGELFF
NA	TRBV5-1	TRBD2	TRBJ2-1	TGCGCCAGCAGCTTGGGGCTAGCGGGTGAGCAGTTCTTC	CASSLGLAGEQFF
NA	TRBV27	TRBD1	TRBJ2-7	TGTGCCAGCAGTCTTTTGGGGACAGGGGGCCACCACGAGCAGTACTTC	CASSLLGTGGHHEQYF
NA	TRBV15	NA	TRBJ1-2	TGTGCCACCAGCAGAGATGGTGGCCATTTAAACTATGGCTACACCTTC	CATSRDGGHLNYGYTF
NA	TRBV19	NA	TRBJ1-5	TGTGCCAGTAGTATAAGGGTTCTTCAGCCCCAGCATTTT	CASSIRVLQPQHF
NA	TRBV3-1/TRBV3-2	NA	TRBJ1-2	TGTGCCAGCAGCCAAGAACAAGAAGAGGGTGGCTACACCTTC	CASSQEQEEGGYTF
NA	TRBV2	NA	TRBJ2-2	TGTGCCAGCAGTGAAGCGCGGGCAGTTACCGGGGAGCTGTTTTTT	CASSEARAVTGELFF
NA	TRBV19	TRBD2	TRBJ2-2	TGTGCCAGTAGGGACAGGGGCAAGGGACTAGCGGGCGTACTGAACACCGGGGAGCTGTTTTTT	CASRDRGKGLAGVLNTGELFF
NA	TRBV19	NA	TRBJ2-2	TGTGTCCCTTGGAGGGCCCTGAACACCGGGGAGCTGTTTTTT	CVPWRALNTGELFF
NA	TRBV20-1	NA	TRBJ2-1	TGCAGTGCTAGGTTTGTCAATGAGCAGTTCTTC	CSARFVNEQFF
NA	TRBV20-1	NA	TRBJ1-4	TGCAGTGCTAGTCGTAGTACTAATGAAAAACTGTTTTTT	CSASRSTNEKLFF
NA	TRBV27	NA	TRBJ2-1	TGTGCCAGCAGTCCTCCCGGGACCGCTTACAATGAGCAGTTCTTC	CASSPPGTAYNEQFF
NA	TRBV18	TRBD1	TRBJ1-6	TGTGCCAGCTCACCACTTGACAGGGGGAATTCACCCCTCCACTTT	CASSPLDRGNSPLHF
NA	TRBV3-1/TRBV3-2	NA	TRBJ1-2	TGTGCCAGCAGCCAAGATCCGCGGGGTAATGGCTACACCTTC	CASSQDPRGNGYTF
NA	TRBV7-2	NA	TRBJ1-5	TGTGCCAGCAGCTTAGGGGGTGGGGACCAGCCCCAGCATTTT	CASSLGGGDQPQHF
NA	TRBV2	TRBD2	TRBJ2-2	TGTGCCAGCAGTGTTCCTCTAGCGGGAGGGCGTAACACCGGGGAGCTGTTTTTT	CASSVPLAGGRNTGELFF
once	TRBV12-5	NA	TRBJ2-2	TGTGCTAGTGGTTTGGTACTCGGCGGGGAGCTGTTTTTT	CASGLVLGGELFF
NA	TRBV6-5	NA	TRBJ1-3	TGTGCCACCTACAGGGTATCTGGAAACACCATATATTTT	CATYRVSGNTIYF
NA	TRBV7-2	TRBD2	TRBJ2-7	TGTGCCAGCAGCTTAGACCAGCGGGGGCTCTACGAGCAGTACTTC	CASSLDQRGLYEQYF
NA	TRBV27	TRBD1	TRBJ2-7	TGTGCCAGCAGTTTTCAGGACAGGGACCACGAGCAGTACTTC	CASSFQDRDHEQYF
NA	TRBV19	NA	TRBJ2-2	TGTGCCAGTAGTGGGCAGGCCCACACCGGGGAGCTGTTTTTT	CASSGQAHTGELFF
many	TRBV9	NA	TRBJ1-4	TGTGCCAGCCGAAACCCGGCAACTAATGAAAAACTGTTTTTT	CASRNPATNEKLFF
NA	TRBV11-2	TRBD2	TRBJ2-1	TGTGCCAGCAGCTTTACTAGCGGGAGTTCTGAGCAGTTCTTC	CASSFTSGSSEQFF
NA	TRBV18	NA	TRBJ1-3	TGTGCCAGCTCACCAGGAACGCCGGGACCCAGCTCTGGAAACACCATATATTTT	CASSPGTPGPSSGNTIYF
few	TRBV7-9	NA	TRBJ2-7	TGTGCCAGCAGCCCCCCACAGGGTACGGCGCAGTACTTC	CASSPPQGTAQYF
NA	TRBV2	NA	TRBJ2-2	TGTGCCAGCAGTGAAGATCGTGGGGGGTCCGGGGAGCTGTTTTTT	CASSEDRGGSGELFF
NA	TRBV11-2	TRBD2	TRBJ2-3	TGTGCCAGCCGGGTAGTCGGACTAGTCACGGATACGCAGTATTTT	CASRVVGLVTDTQYF